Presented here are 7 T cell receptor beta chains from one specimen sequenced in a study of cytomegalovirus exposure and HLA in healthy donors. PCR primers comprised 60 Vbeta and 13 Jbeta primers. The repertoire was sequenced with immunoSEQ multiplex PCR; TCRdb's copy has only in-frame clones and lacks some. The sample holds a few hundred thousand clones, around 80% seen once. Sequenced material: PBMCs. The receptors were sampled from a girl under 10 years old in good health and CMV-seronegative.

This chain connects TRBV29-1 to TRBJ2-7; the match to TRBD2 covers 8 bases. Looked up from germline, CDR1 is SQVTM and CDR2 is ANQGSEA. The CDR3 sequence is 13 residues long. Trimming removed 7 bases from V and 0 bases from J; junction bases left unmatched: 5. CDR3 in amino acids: CSALSGSSYEQYF. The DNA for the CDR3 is TGCAGCGCATTAAGCGGGAGCTCCTACGAGCAGTACTTC.

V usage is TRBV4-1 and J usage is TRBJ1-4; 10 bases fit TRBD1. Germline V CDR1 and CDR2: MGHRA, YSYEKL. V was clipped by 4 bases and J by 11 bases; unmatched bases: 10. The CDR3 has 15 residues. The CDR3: CASSPTGTGAGKLFF. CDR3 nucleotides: TGCGCCAGCAGCCCGACCGGGACAGGGGCCGGCAAACTGTTTTTT.

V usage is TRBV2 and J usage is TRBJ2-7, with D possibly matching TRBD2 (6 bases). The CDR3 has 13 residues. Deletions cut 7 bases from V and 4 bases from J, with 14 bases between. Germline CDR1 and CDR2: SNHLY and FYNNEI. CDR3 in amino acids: CASKWRVSYEQYF. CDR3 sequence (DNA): TGTGCCAGCAAGTGGAGGGTTTCGTACGAGCAGTACTTC.

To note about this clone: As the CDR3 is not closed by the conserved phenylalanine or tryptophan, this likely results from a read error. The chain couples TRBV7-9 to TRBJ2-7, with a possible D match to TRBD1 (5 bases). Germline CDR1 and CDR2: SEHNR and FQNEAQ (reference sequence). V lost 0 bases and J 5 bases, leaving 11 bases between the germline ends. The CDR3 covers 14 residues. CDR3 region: CASSLARGLDEQYL. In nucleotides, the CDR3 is TGTGCCAGCAGCTTAGCTAGGGGCTTGGACGAGCAGTACCTC.

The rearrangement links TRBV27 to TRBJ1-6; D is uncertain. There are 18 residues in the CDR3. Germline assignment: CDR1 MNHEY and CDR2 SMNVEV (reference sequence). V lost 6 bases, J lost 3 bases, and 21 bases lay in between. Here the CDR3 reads CASRAEGRSHIYNSPLHF. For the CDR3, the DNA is TGTGCCAGCAGAGCAGAGGGCCGCTCTCATATCTATAATTCACCCCTCCACTTT.

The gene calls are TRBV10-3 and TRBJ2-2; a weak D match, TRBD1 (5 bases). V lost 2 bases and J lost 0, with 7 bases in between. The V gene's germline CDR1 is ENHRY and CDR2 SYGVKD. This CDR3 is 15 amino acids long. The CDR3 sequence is CAISEPQANTGELFF. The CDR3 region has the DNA TGTGCCATCAGTGAGCCACAGGCGAACACCGGGGAGCTGTTTTTT.

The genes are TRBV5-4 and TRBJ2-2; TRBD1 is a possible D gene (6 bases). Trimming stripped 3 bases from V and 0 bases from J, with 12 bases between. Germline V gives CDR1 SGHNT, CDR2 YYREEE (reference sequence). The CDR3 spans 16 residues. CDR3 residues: CASSWKTGANTGELFF. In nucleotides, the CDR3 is TGTGCCAGCAGCTGGAAGACAGGAGCGAACACCGGGGAGCTGTTTTTT.